These 15 T cell receptor beta chains share one sample of origin, sequenced in a study of T cell responses to AZD1222 COVID-19 vaccine. Sequenced by immunoSEQ multiplex PCR; TCRdb stores in-frame clones only, minus some. The sample carries 90,000 to 100,000 clones, about 89% recorded once. Here the sequenced sample was peripheral blood, taken on day 0 of AZD1222 vaccination. The receptors here all came from an adult in good health.

This sequence joins TRBV18 and TRBJ1-2, with 7 bases identical to TRBD1. V shed 0 bases, J shed 4 bases, and the junction held 5 bases outside the gene matches. Germline V lookup: CDR1 KGHSH, CDR2 LQKENI. The CDR3 has 15 amino acids. The DNA of the CDR3 is TGTGCCAGCTCACCACCGACAGGGTTCGCCTATGGCTACACCTTC. Translated, it gives CASSPPTGFAYGYTF.

The V call is TRBV5-5, the J call TRBJ2-7; tentative D call: TRBD2 (5 bases). With 0 bases removed from V and 2 bases from J, the gap between germline ends came to 12 bases. The CDR3 consists of 15 residues. Germline V gives CDR1 SGHKS, CDR2 YYEKEE (reference sequence). CDR3 DNA: TGTGCCAGCAGCTTGGGAGGGAACGTGGCCTACGAGCAGTACTTC. Amino acids: CASSLGGNVAYEQYF.

This chain connects TRBV11-1 to TRBJ2-3; 9 bases fit TRBD1. Germline CDR1 reads SGHAT; CDR2 reads FQDESV (reference sequence). The CDR3 is 16 residues long. Trimming removed 5 bases from V and 1 base from J; junction bases left unmatched: 7. The CDR3 loop reads CASSLRTGARTDTQYF. The CDR3 nucleotides read TGTGCCAGCAGCCTCCGGACAGGGGCGCGCACAGATACGCAGTATTTT.

This clone has a single count. This chain links TRBV27 with TRBJ1-5; D gene uncertain. Deletions cut 2 bases from V and 0 bases from J, with 11 bases between. The germline V gene encodes CDR1 MNHEY and CDR2 SMNVEV (reference sequence). The CDR3 is made up of 16 amino acids. The CDR3 DNA follows: TGTGCCAGCAGTTTAAGTTGGGCGTATAGCAATCAGCCCCAGCATTTT. Translated, it gives CASSLSWAYSNQPQHF.

To note about this clone: The germline gene is not matched at one end of the junction; a read error may be the cause. This chain joins TRBV15 and TRBJ1-2; 7 bases line up with TRBD1. This CDR3 has 13 residues. Germline V lookup: CDR1 LNHNV, CDR2 YYDKDF (reference sequence). Written as DNA, the CDR3 is TGTGCCACCAGCAGAGGACAGGGCGATCCATCCAACTTC. Translating it yields CATSRGQGDPSNF.

The rearrangement links TRBV3-1 (or the pseudogene TRBV3-2) to TRBJ2-2; either TRBD1 or TRBD2 may supply D (5 bases each). CDR3 size: 14 residues. Germline-derived CDR1 and CDR2 are LGHDT and YNNKEL (reference sequence). V lost 3 bases and J 4 bases, leaving 9 bases between the germline ends. The CDR3 nucleotides are TGTGCCAGCAGCCACAGGGAGCGCACCGGGGAGCTGTTTTTT. This codes for CASSHRERTGELFF.

The gene calls are TRBV15 and TRBJ2-5, with a tentative D call TRBD2 (6 bases). CDR1 is LNHNV, CDR2 YYDKDF, per germline (reference sequence). With 0 bases removed from V and 5 bases from J, the gap between germline ends came to 13 bases. This CDR3 is 15 amino acids long. The CDR3 is CATSRDRKGGETQYF. In DNA, the CDR3 is TGTGCCACCAGCAGAGATCGGAAGGGAGGCGAGACCCAGTACTTC.

V gene TRBV2 combines with J gene TRBJ1-4; maybe TRBD1 (6 bases). V was pared by 2 bases and J by 9 bases, with 7 bases between. Germline-derived CDR1 and CDR2 are SNHLY and FYNNEI. CDR3 length equals 12 residues. CDR3 coding DNA: TGTGCCAGCAGTGAAAGGGACAAAAAACTGTTTTTT. Its translation: CASSERDKKLFF.

This clone was picked up a small number of times. The CDR3 loop is CASSAQLQGAGEAFF. The CDR3 DNA is TGTGCCAGCAGCGCGCAACTCCAGGGGGCGGGTGAAGCTTTCTTT. The rearrangement links TRBV9 to TRBJ1-1; 8 bases fit TRBD1. J was trimmed by 7 bases and V by 3 bases; bases with no gene match: 11. CDR3 length: 15 amino acids. CDR1 and CDR2 from the germline V gene are SGDLS and YYNGEE.

The J gene is TRBJ2-3, the V gene TRBV18; D is possibly TRBD2 (6 bases). Trimming took off 2 bases at V and 1 base at J, with 13 bases between the two ends. The CDR3 has 16 residues. Germline V gene lookup returns CDR1 KGHSH and CDR2 LQKENI. As DNA, the CDR3 is TGTGCCAGCTCACCAAAGGGCGGGACTGGCACAGATACGCAGTATTTT. This sequence encodes CASSPKGGTGTDTQYF.

The gene calls are TRBV6-1 and TRBJ1-6; D gene ambiguous. The CDR3 sequence is 16 residues long. Germline loops: CDR1 MNHNS, CDR2 SASEGT. With 1 base removed from V and 10 bases from J, the gap between germline ends came to 17 bases. CDR3 sequence (DNA): TGTGCCAGCAGTGAAGAGGAACGGGGAAGGGAATCACCCCTCCACTTT. As protein: CASSEEERGRESPLHF.

The J gene is TRBJ1-1, the V gene TRBV7-9, with D maybe TRBD1 (6 bases). The CDR3 length is 14 residues. Trimming removed 5 bases from V and 5 bases from J, with 15 bases in between. The germline V gene encodes CDR1 SEHNR and CDR2 FQNEAQ (reference sequence). CDR3 in DNA: TGTGCCAGCAGCGAGGGACATTTGAGGACTGAAGCTTTCTTT. Protein product: CASSEGHLRTEAFF.

The V gene is TRBV5-1, the J gene TRBJ1-5; D remains unclear. The CDR3 has 14 amino acids. Germline V gene sequence: CDR1 SGHRS, CDR2 YFSETQ. Trimming took off 4 bases at V and 6 bases at J, with 14 bases between the two ends. In DNA, the CDR3 is TGCGCCAGCAGCCAGGACGGCCTCTCTCAGCCCCAGCATTTT. It encodes CASSQDGLSQPQHF.

This clone was picked up a small number of times. This rearrangement joins TRBV4-2 to TRBJ2-3; 7 bases line up with TRBD2. CDR1 is LGHNA, CDR2 YNFKEQ, per germline. The length of the CDR3 is 14 residues. J lost 4 bases, V lost 1 base, and 2 bases had no gene match. The CDR3 coding sequence is TGTGCCAGCAGCCAAGGTGCGGGGGCAGATACGCAGTATTTT. It codes for CASSQGAGADTQYF.

The J gene is TRBJ2-5, the V gene TRBV27, with 11 bases aligning to TRBD2. There are 17 residues in the CDR3. CDR1 is MNHEY and CDR2 is SMNVEV in the germline V gene (reference sequence). J lost 5 bases, V lost 4 bases, and 12 bases had no gene match. The CDR3 bases are TGTGCCAGCAGTTCTCTACGGACTAGCGGGCTCCCCGAGACCCAGTACTTC. As protein: CASSSLRTSGLPETQYF.